This T cell receptor (beta chain) is from a study of blood T cell repertoires in COVID-19. The sample holds a few counts of this clone. The V gene lost 0 bases and the J gene lost 5 bases, with 4 bases spanning the gap. Germline assignment: CDR1 DFQATT and CDR2 SNEGSKA (reference sequence). The length of the CDR3 is 11 residues. Produced via immunoSEQ multiplex PCR; TCRdb's table is partial and in-frame only. The sample shows over 400,000 clones, 85% to 90% of them seen only once. Specimen: peripheral blood. The origin of this receptor is a woman in her fifties or sixties with COVID-19, enrolled during active disease. The rearrangement uses TRBV20-1 and TRBJ1-2; D uncertain. The CDR3 spells CSARDLYGYTF. The DNA of the CDR3 is TGCAGTGCTAGAGACTTATATGGCTACACCTTC.